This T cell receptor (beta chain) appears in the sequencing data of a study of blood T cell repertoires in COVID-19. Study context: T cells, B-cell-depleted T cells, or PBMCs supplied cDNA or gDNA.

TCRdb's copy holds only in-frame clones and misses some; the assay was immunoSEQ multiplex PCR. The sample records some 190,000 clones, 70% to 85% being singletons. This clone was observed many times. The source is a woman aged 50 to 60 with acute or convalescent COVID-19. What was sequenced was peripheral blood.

The CDR3 loop is CASSLRLAGEVTDTQYF. DNA for the CDR3: TGTGCCAGCAGCTTGCGACTAGCGGGGGAGGTCACAGATACGCAGTATTTT. The chain carries TRBV4-2 and TRBJ2-3; TRBD2 agrees at 12 bases. The CDR3 has 17 amino acids. V lost 5 bases to trimming and J lost 2 bases; unmatched junction nucleotides: 8. CDR1 and CDR2 from the germline V gene are LGHNA and YNFKEQ.